These 22 T cell receptor beta chains originate from one sample sequenced in a study of early T cells in non-severe SARS-CoV-2 infection. From the 5' RACE reads, TCRdb called clonotypes with MiXCR, one entry per CDR3 protein. The table lists about 33,000 distinct CDR3 sequences, roughly 5.9% of them singletons. The sample comprised whole blood. The receptors were sampled from an adult who was a healthcare worker with PCR-confirmed SARS-CoV-2 infection or an uninfected control (not recorded which).

In its sample, this clonotype was seen many times. The rearrangement joins TRBV4-1 to TRBJ1-3; unclear D gene. The CDR3 runs to 14 residues. Trimming shortened V by 0 bases and J by 8 bases, and 11 bases separated the two germline ends. The germline V gene encodes CDR1 MGHRA and CDR2 YSYEKL. CDR3 DNA sequence: TGCGCCAGCAGCCAAGACTCCCGTAGGGACACCATATATTTT. Encoded protein: CASSQDSRRDTIYF.

This clonotype was observed at least ten times. The chain is built from TRBV7-9 and TRBJ2-7; 9 bases are a match to TRBD2. The CDR3 is 17 residues long. The germline CDR1 and CDR2 sequences are SEHNR and FQNEAQ (reference sequence). V lost 1 base and J lost 2; bases outside the gene matches: 9. The CDR3 DNA is TGTGCCAGCAGCTTAGTCATAGTGCGGGAGGGGACCTACGAGCAGTACTTC. Translated: CASSLVIVREGTYEQYF.

This clonotype has at least ten counts. The rearrangement uses TRBV7-6 and TRBJ2-1; TRBD1 agrees at 8 bases. This CDR3 spans 16 amino acids. CDR1 SGHVS and CDR2 FNYEAQ come from the germline V gene. V lost 1 base and J lost 4; bases outside the gene matches: 6. The CDR3 loop is CASSLDTGGRYNEQFF. For the CDR3, the DNA is TGTGCCAGCAGCTTAGATACAGGGGGGCGTTACAATGAGCAGTTCTTC.

This clonotype has ten or more counts. The chain employs TRBV28 and TRBJ2-7, with D uncertain. Deletions cut 7 bases from V and 7 bases from J, with 2 bases between. Germline V lookup: CDR1 MDHEN, CDR2 SYDVKM. CDR3 length: 8 amino acids. The CDR3 loop is CASTEQYV. DNA of the CDR3: TGTGCCAGCACTGAGCAGTACGTC.

CDR3 region: CASSLDSGGNVYEQYF. For the CDR3, the DNA is TGCGCCAGCAGCTTGGATTCGGGAGGGAATGTCTACGAGCAGTACTTC. The V and J genes are TRBV5-1 and TRBJ2-7, with 8 bases matching TRBD2. The ends lost 0 bases at V and 3 bases at J; junction bases unmatched: 8. The CDR3 spans 16 residues. Germline V gene sequence: CDR1 SGHRS, CDR2 YFSETQ.

V and J are TRBV5-1 and TRBJ2-7; 9 bases line up with TRBD1. Per germline, CDR1 SGHRS and CDR2 YFSETQ. There are 15 residues in the CDR3. V shed 4 bases, J shed 6 bases, and the junction held 11 bases outside the gene matches. This CDR3 is CASSPGTGIASEQYF. As DNA, the CDR3 is TGCGCCAGCAGCCCCGGGACAGGGATCGCCTCCGAGCAGTACTTC.

This clonotype has a count of ten or more. The chain's CDR3 is CASSESGRGFRSEQYF. The CDR3 bases are TGTGCCAGCAGTGAATCGGGGCGGGGATTCCGCTCCGAGCAGTACTTC. This chain uses TRBV25-1 with TRBJ2-7; D perhaps matches TRBD2 (6 bases). Between the trimmed V and J ends, which lost 1 base and 6 bases, there was a span of 19 bases. The CDR3 is 16 amino acids. The germline V gene encodes CDR1 MGHDK and CDR2 SYGVNS.

This clonotype was seen many times. The V call is TRBV24-1, the J call TRBJ1-5, with 7 bases lining up with TRBD1. The germline V gene encodes CDR1 KGHDR and CDR2 SFDVKD. The CDR3 contains 16 residues. The trim removed 8 bases at V and 3 bases at J, leaving 12 bases unmatched. The CDR3 region has the DNA TGTGCCACCATCTACCGGGACAGCGGGAACAATCAGCCCCAGCATTTT. Amino acids: CATIYRDSGNNQPQHF.

In this sample, this clonotype turned up many times. The gene calls are TRBV30 and TRBJ1-6, with 9 bases fitting TRBD1. The germline CDR1 and CDR2 sequences are GTSNPN and SVGIG (reference sequence). V gave up 2 bases and J gave up 10 bases; unmatched junction bases: 3. This CDR3 comprises 13 residues. In DNA form, the CDR3 reads TGTGCCTGGAGTACAGGGGGCGACTCACCCCTCCACTTT. Translating gives CAWSTGGDSPLHF.

This clonotype was detected many times. V is TRBV7-6 and J is TRBJ2-1; TRBD2 might be the D (6 bases). Germline V gives CDR1 SGHVS, CDR2 FNYEAQ. The CDR3 is made up of 15 amino acids. V lost 4 bases and J 5 bases, leaving 15 bases between the germline ends. The CDR3 bases are TGTGCCAGCAGCTCAACGGGACTCAACAACAATGAGCAGTTCTTC. Its protein product is CASSSTGLNNNEQFF.

There are many counts of this clonotype. This chain joins TRBV28 and TRBJ2-1, with unresolved D. This CDR3 contains 16 residues. The germline V gene encodes CDR1 MDHEN and CDR2 SYDVKM. Trimming cost V 2 bases and J 4 bases, with 15 bases left between them. The CDR3 loop is CASSLVSFFEYNEQFF. Written as DNA, the CDR3 is TGTGCCAGCAGTTTAGTTTCCTTTTTTGAGTACAATGAGCAGTTCTTC.

This clonotype was recorded many times. This chain joins TRBV12-3 or TRBV12-4 and TRBJ1-1; D ambiguous. V was shortened by 5 bases and J by 6 bases, with 10 bases between the two germline ends. The length of the CDR3 is 12 residues. CDR3 loop: CASSRTWAEAFF. DNA of the CDR3: TGTGCCAGCAGTCGTACGTGGGCTGAAGCTTTCTTT.

This clonotype was seen more than once but under ten times. The CDR3 DNA sequence: TGCAGTGCTAGAGGACTAGCGGTACAAGAGACCCAGTACTTC. It encodes CSARGLAVQETQYF. The chain uses TRBV20-1 and TRBJ2-5, with 9 bases identical to TRBD2. The germline gives CDR1 DFQATT, CDR2 SNEGSKA (reference sequence). The V and J ends lost 1 base and 2 bases, in that order; junction bases with no gene match: 2. The CDR3 length is 14 residues.

In its sample, this clonotype was seen a few times. V is TRBV18 and J is TRBJ2-3, with 10 bases lining up with TRBD2. J was trimmed by 6 bases and V by 0 bases; bases with no gene match: 0. This CDR3 region has 14 residues. Germline V CDR1 and CDR2: KGHSH, LQKENI. The CDR3 bases are TGTGCCAGCTCACCACCAGCGGGAGGGGATACGCAGTATTTT. This codes for CASSPPAGGDTQYF.

This clonotype appeared many times. V and J are TRBV7-2 and TRBJ1-1; TRBD1 matches 7 bases. The V gene end was trimmed by 5 bases and the J gene end by 6 bases; junction bases not matched to a gene: 9. There are 14 residues in the CDR3. Germline V gene data show CDR1 as SGHTA and CDR2 as FQGNSA. Here the CDR3 reads CASSGRTGGAEAFF. Here the CDR3 DNA reads TGTGCCAGCAGCGGCCGGACAGGAGGGGCTGAAGCTTTCTTT.

This chain uses TRBV11-2 with TRBJ1-6, with unresolved D. CDR1 and CDR2 from the germline V gene are SGHAT and FQNNGV. V shed 2 bases and J shed 9 bases, with 5 bases lying between them. The CDR3 runs 12 residues. The chain's CDR3 is CASSLSGSPLHF. Here the CDR3 DNA reads TGTGCCAGCAGCTTATCAGGTTCACCCCTCCACTTT.

This clonotype turned up a few times. This chain uses TRBV6-5 with TRBJ1-2, with 8 bases fitting TRBD1. V lost 0 bases to trimming and J lost 8 bases; unmatched junction nucleotides: 2. CDR1 and CDR2 (germline): MNHEY, SVGAGI. The length of the CDR3 is 13 residues. CDR3 DNA: TGTGCCAGCAGTTACTCGGACAGGGACGGCTACACCTTC. It encodes CASSYSDRDGYTF.

The table lists this clonotype with many counts. The chain has TRBV5-1 and TRBJ2-1; 8 bases fit TRBD2. CDR1 SGHRS and CDR2 YFSETQ come from the germline V gene. Trimming at V came to 0 bases and at J to 2 bases, leaving 7 bases not matched to a gene. The CDR3 totals 17 residues. CDR3 residues: CASSLERSGSPYNEQFF. For the CDR3, the DNA is TGCGCCAGCAGCTTGGAGAGGAGCGGGAGTCCCTACAATGAGCAGTTCTTC.

This clonotype was seen many times. The rearrangement uses TRBV27 and TRBJ2-1, with 7 bases lining up with TRBD1. CDR3 length: 19 residues. V shed 2 bases, J shed 0 bases, and the junction held 13 bases outside the gene matches. Germline CDR1 is MNHEY and CDR2 is SMNVEV (reference sequence). CDR3 coding DNA: TGTGCCAGCAGTTTAAGGGCTCTTTCGACAGGGATCTCCTACAATGAGCAGTTCTTC. Its protein product is CASSLRALSTGISYNEQFF.

This clonotype was seen ten or more times. The chain is built from TRBV7-9 and TRBJ1-2; perhaps TRBD1 as D (5 bases). Germline V gives CDR1 SEHNR, CDR2 FQNEAQ (reference sequence). The CDR3 is made up of 13 amino acids. Between the trimmed V and J ends, which lost 7 bases and 6 bases, there was a span of 15 bases. The chain's CDR3 is CASTVTEQNGYTF. Written as DNA, the CDR3 is TGTGCCAGCACCGTGACAGAGCAAAATGGCTACACCTTC.

The sample holds a few counts of this clonotype. This sequence joins TRBV20-1 and TRBJ1-2, with D uncertain. Germline values: CDR1 DFQATT, CDR2 SNEGSKA (reference sequence). Between the trimmed V and J ends, which lost 3 bases and 4 bases, there was a span of 0 bases. This CDR3 has 9 residues. The CDR3: CSASYGYTF. In DNA, the CDR3 is TGCAGTGCTAGCTATGGCTACACCTTC.

This clonotype was detected ten times or more. The V and J genes are TRBV9 and TRBJ1-1, with no clear D. The V gene's germline CDR1 is SGDLS and CDR2 YYNGEE. The CDR3 extends over 14 amino acids. V lost 0 bases to trimming and J lost 0 bases, with 6 bases between them. CDR3 in DNA: TGTGCCAGCAGCGTAGAACCGATGAACACTGAAGCTTTCTTT. This codes for CASSVEPMNTEAFF.